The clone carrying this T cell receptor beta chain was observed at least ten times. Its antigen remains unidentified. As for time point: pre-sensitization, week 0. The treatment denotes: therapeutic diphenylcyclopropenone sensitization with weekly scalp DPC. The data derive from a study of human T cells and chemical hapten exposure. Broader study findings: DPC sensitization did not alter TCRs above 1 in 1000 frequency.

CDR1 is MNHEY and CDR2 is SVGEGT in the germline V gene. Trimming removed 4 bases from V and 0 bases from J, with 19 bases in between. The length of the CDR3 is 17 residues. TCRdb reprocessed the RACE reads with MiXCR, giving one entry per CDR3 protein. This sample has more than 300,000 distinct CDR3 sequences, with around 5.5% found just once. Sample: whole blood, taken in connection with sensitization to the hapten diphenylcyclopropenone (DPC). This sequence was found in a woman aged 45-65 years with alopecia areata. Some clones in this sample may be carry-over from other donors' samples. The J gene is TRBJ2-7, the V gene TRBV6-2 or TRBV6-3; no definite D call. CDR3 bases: TGTGCCAGCAGTTCAAGGACCCAGCAATATAACTCCTACGAGCAGTACTTC. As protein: CASSSRTQQYNSYEQYF.